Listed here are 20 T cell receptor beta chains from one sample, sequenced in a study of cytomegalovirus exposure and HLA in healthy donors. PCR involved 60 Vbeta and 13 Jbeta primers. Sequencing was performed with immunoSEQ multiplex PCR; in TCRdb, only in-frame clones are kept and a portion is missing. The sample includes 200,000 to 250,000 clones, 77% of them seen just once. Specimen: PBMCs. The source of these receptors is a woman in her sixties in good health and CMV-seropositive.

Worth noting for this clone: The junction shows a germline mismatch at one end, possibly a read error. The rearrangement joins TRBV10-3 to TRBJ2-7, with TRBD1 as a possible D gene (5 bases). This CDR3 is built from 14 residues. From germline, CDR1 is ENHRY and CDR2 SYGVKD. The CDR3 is CAINEDTRAYEQYF. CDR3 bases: TGTGCCATCAATGAGGACACCAGGGCCTACGAGCAGTACTTC.

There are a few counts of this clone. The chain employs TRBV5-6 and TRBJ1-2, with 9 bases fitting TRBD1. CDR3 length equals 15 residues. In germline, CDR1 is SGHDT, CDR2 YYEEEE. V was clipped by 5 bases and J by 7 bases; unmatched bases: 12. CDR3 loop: CASSPVGGTGIGYTF. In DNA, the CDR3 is TGTGCCAGCAGTCCTGTTGGTGGGACAGGGATTGGCTACACCTTC.

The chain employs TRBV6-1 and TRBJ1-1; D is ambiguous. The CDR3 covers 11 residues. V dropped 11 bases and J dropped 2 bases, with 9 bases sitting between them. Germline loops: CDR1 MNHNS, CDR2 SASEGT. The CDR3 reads CAVTVNTEAFF. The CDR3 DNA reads TGTGCCGTTACAGTCAACACTGAAGCTTTCTTT.

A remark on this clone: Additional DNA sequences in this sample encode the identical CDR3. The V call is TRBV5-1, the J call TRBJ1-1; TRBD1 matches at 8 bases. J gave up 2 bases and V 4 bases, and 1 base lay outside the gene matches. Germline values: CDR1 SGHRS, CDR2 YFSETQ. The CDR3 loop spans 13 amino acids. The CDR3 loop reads CASSPGGNTEAFF. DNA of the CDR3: TGCGCCAGCAGCCCAGGGGGCAACACTGAAGCTTTCTTT. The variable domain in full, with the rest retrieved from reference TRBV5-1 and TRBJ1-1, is KAGVTQTPRYLIKTRGQQVTLSCSPISGHRSVSWYQQTPGQGLQFLFEYFSETQRNKGNFPGRFSGRQFSNSRSEMNVSTLELGDSALYLCASSPGGNTEAFFGQGTRLTVV.

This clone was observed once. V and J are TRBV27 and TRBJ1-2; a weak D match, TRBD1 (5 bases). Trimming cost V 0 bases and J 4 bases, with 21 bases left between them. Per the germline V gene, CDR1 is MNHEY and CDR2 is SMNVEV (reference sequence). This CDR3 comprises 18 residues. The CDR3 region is CASSLSSQGARGGYGYTF. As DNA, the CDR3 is TGTGCCAGCAGTTTATCGTCCCAGGGCGCAAGGGGTGGCTATGGCTACACCTTC.

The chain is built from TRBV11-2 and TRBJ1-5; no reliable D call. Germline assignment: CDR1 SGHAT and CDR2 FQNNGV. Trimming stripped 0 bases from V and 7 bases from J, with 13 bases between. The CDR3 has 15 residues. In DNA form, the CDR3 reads TGTGCCAGCAGCTTAGAGCTCGGGGTCGGGCAGCCCCAGCATTTT. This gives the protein CASSLELGVGQPQHF.

The CDR3 DNA is TGTGCCAGCAGCCTCGGACAGAGCACAGATACGCAGTATTTT. Protein product: CASSLGQSTDTQYF. The chain couples TRBV7-9 to TRBJ2-3; perhaps TRBD1 as D (6 bases). Trimming took off 5 bases at V and 0 bases at J, with 9 bases between the two ends. The CDR3 is 14 amino acids. Germline lookup yields CDR1 SEHNR and CDR2 FQNEAQ (reference sequence).

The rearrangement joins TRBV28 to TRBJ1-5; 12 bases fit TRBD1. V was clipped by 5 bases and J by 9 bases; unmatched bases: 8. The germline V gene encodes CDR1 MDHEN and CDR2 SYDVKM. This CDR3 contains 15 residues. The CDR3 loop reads CASSAGTGGDPPQHF. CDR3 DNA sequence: TGTGCCAGCAGTGCCGGGACAGGGGGCGATCCGCCCCAGCATTTT.

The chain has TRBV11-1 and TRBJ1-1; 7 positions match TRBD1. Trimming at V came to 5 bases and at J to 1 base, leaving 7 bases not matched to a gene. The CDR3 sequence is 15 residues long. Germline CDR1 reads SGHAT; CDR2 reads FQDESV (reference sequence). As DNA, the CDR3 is TGTGCCAGCAGCCCCTGGACAGGTACGAACACTGAAGCTTTCTTT. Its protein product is CASSPWTGTNTEAFF.

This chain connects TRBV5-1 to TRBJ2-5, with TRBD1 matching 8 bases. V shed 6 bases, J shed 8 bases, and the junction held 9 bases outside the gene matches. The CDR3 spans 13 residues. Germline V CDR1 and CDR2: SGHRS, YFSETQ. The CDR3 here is CASNSGTGATQYF. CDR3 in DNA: TGCGCCAGCAACTCCGGGACAGGAGCCACCCAGTACTTC.

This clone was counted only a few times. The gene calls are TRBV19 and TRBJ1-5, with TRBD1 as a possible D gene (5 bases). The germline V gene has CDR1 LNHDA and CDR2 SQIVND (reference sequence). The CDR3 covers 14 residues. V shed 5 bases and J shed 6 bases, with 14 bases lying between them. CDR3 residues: CASSPSLGGQPQHF. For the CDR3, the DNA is TGTGCCAGTAGTCCAAGCCTGGGGGGTCAGCCCCAGCATTTT.

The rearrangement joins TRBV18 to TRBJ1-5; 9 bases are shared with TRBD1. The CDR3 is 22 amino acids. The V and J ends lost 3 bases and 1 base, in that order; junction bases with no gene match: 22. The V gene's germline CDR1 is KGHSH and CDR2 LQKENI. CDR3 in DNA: TGTGCCAGCTCACCGACTTTTGGGCCGGGACAGGGTAGCGCAGGAAGCAATCAGCCCCAGCATTTT. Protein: CASSPTFGPGQGSAGSNQPQHF.

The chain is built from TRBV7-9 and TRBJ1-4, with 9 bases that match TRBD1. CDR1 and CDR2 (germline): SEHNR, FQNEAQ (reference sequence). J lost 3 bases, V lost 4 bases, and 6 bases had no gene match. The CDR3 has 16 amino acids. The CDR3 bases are TGTGCCAGCAGCTCCGGACAGGGGTTTGCTAATGAAAAACTGTTTTTT. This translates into CASSSGQGFANEKLFF.

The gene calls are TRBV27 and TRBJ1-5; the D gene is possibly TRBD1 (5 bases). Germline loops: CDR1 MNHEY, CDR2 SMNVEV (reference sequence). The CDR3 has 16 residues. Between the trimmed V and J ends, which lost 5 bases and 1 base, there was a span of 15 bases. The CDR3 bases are TGTGCCAGCAGTCTGAGAGGAGGGGCGAGCAATCAGCCCCAGCATTTT. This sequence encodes CASSLRGGASNQPQHF.

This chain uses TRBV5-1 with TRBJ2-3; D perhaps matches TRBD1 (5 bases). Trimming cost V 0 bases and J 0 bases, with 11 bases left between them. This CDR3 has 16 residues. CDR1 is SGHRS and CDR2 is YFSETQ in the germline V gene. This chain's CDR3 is CASSLESTASTDTQYF. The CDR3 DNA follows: TGCGCCAGCAGCTTGGAGTCGACAGCTAGCACAGATACGCAGTATTTT.

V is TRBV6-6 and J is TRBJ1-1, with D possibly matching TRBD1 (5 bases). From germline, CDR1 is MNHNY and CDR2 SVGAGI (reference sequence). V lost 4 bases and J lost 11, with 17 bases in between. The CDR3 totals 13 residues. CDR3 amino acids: CASSSLGQSSAFF. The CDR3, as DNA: TGTGCCAGCAGTTCTTTGGGGCAGTCGTCGGCTTTCTTT.

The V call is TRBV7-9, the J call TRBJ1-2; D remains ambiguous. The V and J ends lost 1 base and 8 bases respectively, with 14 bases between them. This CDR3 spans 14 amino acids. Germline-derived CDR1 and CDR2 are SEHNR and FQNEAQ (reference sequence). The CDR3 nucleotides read TGTGCCAGCAGCTTAGAGTTGGCGGGTGCAGGCTACACCTTC. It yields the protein CASSLELAGAGYTF. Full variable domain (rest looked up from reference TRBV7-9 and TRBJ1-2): DTGVSQNPRHKITKRGQNVTFRCDPISEHNRLYWYRQTLGQGPEFLTYFQNEAQLEKSRLLSDRFSAERPKGSFSTLEIQRTEQGDSAMYLCASSLELAGAGYTFGSGTRLTVV.

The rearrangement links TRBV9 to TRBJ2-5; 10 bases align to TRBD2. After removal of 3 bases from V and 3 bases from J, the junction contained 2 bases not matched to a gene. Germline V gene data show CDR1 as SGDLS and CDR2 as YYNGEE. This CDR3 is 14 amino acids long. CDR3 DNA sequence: TGTGCCAGCAGCGATCTAGCGGGAGAAGAGACCCAGTACTTC. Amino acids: CASSDLAGEETQYF.

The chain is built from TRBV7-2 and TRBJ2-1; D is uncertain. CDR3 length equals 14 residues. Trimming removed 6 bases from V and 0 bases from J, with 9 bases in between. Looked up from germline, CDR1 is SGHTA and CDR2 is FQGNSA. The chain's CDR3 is CASSSRLSYNEQFF. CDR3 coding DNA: TGTGCCAGCAGTTCCCGACTCTCCTACAATGAGCAGTTCTTC. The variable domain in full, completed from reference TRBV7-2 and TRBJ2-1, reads GAGVSQSPSNKVTEKGKDVELRCDPISGHTALYWYRQSLGQGLEFLIYFQGNSAPDKSGLPSDRFSAERTGGSVSTLTIQRTQQEDSAVYLCASSSRLSYNEQFFGPGTRLTVL.

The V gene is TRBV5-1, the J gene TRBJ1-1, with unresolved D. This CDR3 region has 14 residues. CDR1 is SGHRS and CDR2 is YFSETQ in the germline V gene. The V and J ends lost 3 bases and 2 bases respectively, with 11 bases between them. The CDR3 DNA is TGCGCCAGCAGCTCCACGGGGTATAACACTGAAGCTTTCTTT. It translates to CASSSTGYNTEAFF.